A selection of T cell receptor beta chains follows, all from one sample in a study of cytomegalovirus exposure and HLA in healthy donors. TCRdb's table, derived via immunoSEQ multiplex PCR, lists solely in-frame clones and lacks some. This sample has under 110,000 clones, with 60% to 75% found just once. Source material: PBMCs. The receptors were sampled from a woman aged 40-49 years in good health and CMV-seronegative. The CDR3 runs from the conserved cysteine through the conserved F or W. D genes are given only for firm matches. Where a row states a size, it is once, few, many or the class of an expanded clone; other rows omit it.

D gene,clone size,V gene,J gene,CDR3 DNA,CDR3 protein
TRBD2,few,TRBV28,TRBJ2-1,TGTGCCAGCAGTTTATTGGGGCTAGCGGGAGGCTATGAGCAGTTCTTC,CASSLLGLAGGYEQFF
TRBD2,few,TRBV10-3,TRBJ2-3,TGTGCCATCGGGGGACTAGCGGGAGACCCAAACAGCTATACAGATACGCAGTATTTT,CAIGGLAGDPNSYTDTQYF
TRBD1,NA,TRBV27,TRBJ2-3,TGTGCCAGCAGTTTATCAAACAGGGGTACAGATACGCAGTATTTT,CASSLSNRGTDTQYF
NA,NA,TRBV7-2,TRBJ2-7,TGTGCCAGCAGCGCGCAGACAGGAACCTACGAGCAGTACTTC,CASSAQTGTYEQYF
NA,NA,TRBV25-1,TRBJ1-5,TGTGCCAGCAGTGAATTCAGGGATACTCAGCCCCAGCATTTT,CASSEFRDTQPQHF
NA,NA,TRBV15,TRBJ2-7,TGTGCCACCAGCAGAGATCACGACAGACCCCTCCACGCTTACTTC,CATSRDHDRPLHAYF
NA,NA,TRBV7-2,TRBJ1-4,TGTGCCAGCAGCAAACTCGGGGTACGTGAAAAACTGTTTTTT,CASSKLGVREKLFF
NA,once,TRBV2,TRBJ2-3,TGTGCCAGCAGGGGGGCCATACTTGGCTACACAGATACGCAGTATTTT,CASRGAILGYTDTQYF
NA,NA,TRBV9,TRBJ2-1,TGTGCCAGCAGCGTAGCACTACATGACAATGAGCAGTTCTTC,CASSVALHDNEQFF
TRBD1,NA,TRBV5-1,TRBJ2-5,TGCGCCAGCAGCTCGCAAGGGACAGGGCAAGAGACCCAGTACTTC,CASSSQGTGQETQYF
TRBD1,NA,TRBV7-2,TRBJ1-2,TGTGCCAGCAGCTTAGTAGCCGGGACAGGGGCATATGGCTACACCTTC,CASSLVAGTGAYGYTF
NA,once,TRBV7-9,TRBJ1-4,TGTTCCAGCAGGCCGCTTGCGCCCTTCCGCCCTGAAAAACTGTTTTTT,CSSRPLAPFRPEKLFF
NA,NA,TRBV6-5,TRBJ1-2,TGTGCCAGCAGTTACTCGCGGGATCCGCCTTATGGCTACACCTTC,CASSYSRDPPYGYTF
TRBD1,NA,TRBV2,TRBJ2-2,TGTGCCAGCAGGAGACAGGGGGCGGACACCGGGGAGCTGTTTTTT,CASRRQGADTGELFF
NA,NA,TRBV19,TRBJ1-2,TGTGCCAGTAGTCAGGGGCACTATGGCTACACCTTC,CASSQGHYGYTF
NA,NA,TRBV28,TRBJ2-7,TGTGCCAGCAGTCCCCCTGAGGGACACTCCTACGAGCAGTACTTC,CASSPPEGHSYEQYF
NA,NA,TRBV9,TRBJ1-3,TGTGCCAGCAGCCCCCGGACACAGACCTCTGGAAACACCATATATTTT,CASSPRTQTSGNTIYF
TRBD2,NA,TRBV2,TRBJ2-3,TGTGCCAGCAGTGAGAGGCTAGCGGGAGGGACAGATACGCAGTATTTT,CASSERLAGGTDTQYF
NA,NA,TRBV6-5,TRBJ2-7,TGTGCCAGCAGTTACTTTCCAGAACAGTACGAGCAGTACTTC,CASSYFPEQYEQYF
TRBD1,NA,TRBV7-8,TRBJ2-5,TGTGCCAGCAGCTGGGGGACAGTAGAGACCCAGTACTTC,CASSWGTVETQYF
NA,NA,TRBV19,TRBJ2-7,TGTGCCAGTAGTCCCCACGCGGGAACCGAGCAGTACTTC,CASSPHAGTEQYF
TRBD1,NA,TRBV6-5,TRBJ1-1,TGTGCCAGCAGTTATGGGACAGGGGGTGACACTGAAGCTTTCTTT,CASSYGTGGDTEAFF
NA,once,TRBV28,TRBJ1-2,TGTGCCAGCACGGGGGGCTCAATTACCTATGGCTACACCTTC,CASTGGSITYGYTF
NA,NA,TRBV7-9,TRBJ2-5,TGTGCCAGCAGCCCGCCCCCACTAACCGGGGAGACCCAGTACTTC,CASSPPPLTGETQYF
NA,NA,TRBV7-9,TRBJ2-5,TGTGCCAGCAGCCTCCGGGATGGAAAGACCCAGTACTTC,CASSLRDGKTQYF
TRBD2,NA,TRBV4-3,TRBJ2-1,TGCGCCAGCAGCTTAGATTCCGACTACGGGACTAGCGGGGGGATCTCCTACAATGAGCAGTTCTTC,CASSLDSDYGTSGGISYNEQFF